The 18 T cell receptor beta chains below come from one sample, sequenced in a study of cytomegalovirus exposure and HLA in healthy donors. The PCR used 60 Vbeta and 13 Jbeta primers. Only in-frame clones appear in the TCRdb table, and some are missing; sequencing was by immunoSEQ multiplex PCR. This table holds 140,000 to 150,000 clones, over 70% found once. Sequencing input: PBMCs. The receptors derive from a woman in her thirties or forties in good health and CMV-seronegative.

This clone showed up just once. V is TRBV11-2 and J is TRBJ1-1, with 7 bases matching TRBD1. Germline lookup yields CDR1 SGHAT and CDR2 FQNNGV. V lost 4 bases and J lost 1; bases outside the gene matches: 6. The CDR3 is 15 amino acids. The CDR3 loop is CASSYQTGENTEAFF. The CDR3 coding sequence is TGTGCCAGCAGCTACCAAACAGGGGAGAACACTGAAGCTTTCTTT.

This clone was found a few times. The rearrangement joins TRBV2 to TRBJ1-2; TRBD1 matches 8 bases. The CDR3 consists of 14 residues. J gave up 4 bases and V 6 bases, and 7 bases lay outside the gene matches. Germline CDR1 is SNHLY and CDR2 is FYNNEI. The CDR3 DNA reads TGTGCCAGCAGGGGACAGGTGGCGGTCTATGGCTACACCTTC. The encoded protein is CASRGQVAVYGYTF.

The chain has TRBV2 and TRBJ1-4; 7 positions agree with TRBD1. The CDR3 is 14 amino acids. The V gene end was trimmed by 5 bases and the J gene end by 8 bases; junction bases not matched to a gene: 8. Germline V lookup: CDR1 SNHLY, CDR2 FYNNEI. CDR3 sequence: CASSKGTAREKLFF. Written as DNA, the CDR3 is TGTGCCAGCAGTAAGGGGACAGCCCGGGAAAAACTGTTTTTT.

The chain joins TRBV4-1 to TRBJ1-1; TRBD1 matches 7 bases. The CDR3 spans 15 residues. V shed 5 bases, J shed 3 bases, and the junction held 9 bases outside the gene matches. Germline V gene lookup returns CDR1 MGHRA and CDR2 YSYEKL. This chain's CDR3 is CASSSRQGRYTEAFF. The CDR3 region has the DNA TGCGCCAGCAGCTCCCGACAGGGTAGGTACACTGAAGCTTTCTTT.

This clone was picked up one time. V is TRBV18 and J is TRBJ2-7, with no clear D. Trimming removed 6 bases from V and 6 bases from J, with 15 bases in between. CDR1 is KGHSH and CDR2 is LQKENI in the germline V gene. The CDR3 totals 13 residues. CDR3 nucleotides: TGTGCCAGCTCCTCCTCGGGTCTATCCGAGCAGTACTTC. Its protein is CASSSSGLSEQYF.

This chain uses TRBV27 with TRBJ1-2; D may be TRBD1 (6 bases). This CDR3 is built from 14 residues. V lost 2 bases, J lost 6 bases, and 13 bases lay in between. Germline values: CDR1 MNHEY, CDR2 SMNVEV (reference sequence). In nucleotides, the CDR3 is TGTGCCAGCAGTTTAAGGCAGGGGTCCCATGGCTACACCTTC. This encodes CASSLRQGSHGYTF.

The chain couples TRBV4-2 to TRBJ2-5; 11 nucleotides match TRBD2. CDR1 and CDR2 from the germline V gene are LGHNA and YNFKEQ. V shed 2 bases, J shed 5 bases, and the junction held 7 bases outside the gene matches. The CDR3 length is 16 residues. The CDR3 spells CASSQTLAGGRETQYF. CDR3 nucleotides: TGTGCCAGCAGCCAAACGTTAGCGGGGGGGCGGGAGACCCAGTACTTC.

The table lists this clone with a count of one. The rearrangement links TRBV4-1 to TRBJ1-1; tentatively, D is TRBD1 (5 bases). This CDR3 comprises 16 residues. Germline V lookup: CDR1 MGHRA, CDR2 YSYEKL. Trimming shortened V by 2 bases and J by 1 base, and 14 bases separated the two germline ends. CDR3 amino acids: CASSQPGSGQNTEAFF. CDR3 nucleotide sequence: TGCGCCAGCAGCCAACCCGGTAGTGGACAGAACACTGAAGCTTTCTTT.

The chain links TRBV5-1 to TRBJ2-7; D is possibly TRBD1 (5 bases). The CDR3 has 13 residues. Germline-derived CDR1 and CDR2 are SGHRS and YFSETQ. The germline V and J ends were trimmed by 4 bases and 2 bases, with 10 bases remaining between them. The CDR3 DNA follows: TGCGCCAGCAGCCTTTCGACAGCCTACGAGCAGTACTTC. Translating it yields CASSLSTAYEQYF.

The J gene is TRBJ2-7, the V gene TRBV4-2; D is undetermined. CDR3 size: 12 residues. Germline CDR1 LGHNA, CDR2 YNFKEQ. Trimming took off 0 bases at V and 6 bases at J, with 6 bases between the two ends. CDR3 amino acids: CASSQETGEQYF. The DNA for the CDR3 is TGTGCCAGCAGCCAAGAAACGGGCGAGCAGTACTTC.

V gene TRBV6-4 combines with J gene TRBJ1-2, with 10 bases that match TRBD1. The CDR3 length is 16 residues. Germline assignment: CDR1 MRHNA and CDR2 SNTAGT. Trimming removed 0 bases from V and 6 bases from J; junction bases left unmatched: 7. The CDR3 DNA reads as TGTGCCAGCAGTGACTCCCCGCTGACAGGGGGCCATGGCTACACCTTC. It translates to CASSDSPLTGGHGYTF.

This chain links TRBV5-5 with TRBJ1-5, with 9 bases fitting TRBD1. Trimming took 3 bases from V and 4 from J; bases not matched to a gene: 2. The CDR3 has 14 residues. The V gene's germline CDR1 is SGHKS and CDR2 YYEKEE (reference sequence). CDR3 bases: TGTGCCAGCAGCTGGGGGACAGGGAATCAGCCCCAGCATTTT. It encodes CASSWGTGNQPQHF.

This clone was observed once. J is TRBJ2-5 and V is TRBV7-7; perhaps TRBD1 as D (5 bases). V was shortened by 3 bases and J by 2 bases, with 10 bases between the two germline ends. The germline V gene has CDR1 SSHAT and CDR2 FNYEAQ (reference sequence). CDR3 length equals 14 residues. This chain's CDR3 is CASSFMDTQETQYF. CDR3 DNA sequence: TGTGCCAGCAGCTTCATGGACACGCAAGAGACCCAGTACTTC.

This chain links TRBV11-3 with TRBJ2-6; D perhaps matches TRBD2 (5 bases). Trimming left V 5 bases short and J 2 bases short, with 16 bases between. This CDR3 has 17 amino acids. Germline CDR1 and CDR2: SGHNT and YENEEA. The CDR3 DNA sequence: TGTGCCAGCAGCGTTAGTCCCCTCGGGACTGGGGCCAACGTCCTGACTTTC. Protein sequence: CASSVSPLGTGANVLTF.

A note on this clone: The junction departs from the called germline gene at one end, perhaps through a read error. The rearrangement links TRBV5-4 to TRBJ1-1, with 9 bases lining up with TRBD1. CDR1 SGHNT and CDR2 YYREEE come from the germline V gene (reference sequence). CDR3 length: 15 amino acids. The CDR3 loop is CASSKGQGLSTEAFF. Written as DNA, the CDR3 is TGTGCGAGCAGCAAGGGACAGGGCTTGAGTACTGAAGCTTTCTTT.

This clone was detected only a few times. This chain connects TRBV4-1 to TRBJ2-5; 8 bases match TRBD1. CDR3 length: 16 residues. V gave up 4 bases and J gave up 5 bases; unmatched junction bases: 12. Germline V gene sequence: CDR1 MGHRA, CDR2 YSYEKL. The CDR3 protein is CASSRYTTGDKETQYF. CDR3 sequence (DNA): TGCGCCAGCAGCCGATATACGACAGGGGATAAGGAGACCCAGTACTTC.

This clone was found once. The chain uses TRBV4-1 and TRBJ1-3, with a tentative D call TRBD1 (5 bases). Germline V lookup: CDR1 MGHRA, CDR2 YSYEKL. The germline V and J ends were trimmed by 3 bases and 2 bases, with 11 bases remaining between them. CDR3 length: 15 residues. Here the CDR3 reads CASSHLRETGNTIYF. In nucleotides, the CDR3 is TGCGCCAGCAGCCATCTCAGGGAAACTGGAAACACCATATATTTT.

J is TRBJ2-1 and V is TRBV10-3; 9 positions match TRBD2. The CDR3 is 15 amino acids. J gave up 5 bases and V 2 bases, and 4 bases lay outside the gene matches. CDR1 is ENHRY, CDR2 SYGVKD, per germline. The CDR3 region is CAISERSSGNNEQFF. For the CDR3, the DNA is TGTGCCATCAGTGAGCGCTCTAGCGGGAACAATGAGCAGTTCTTC.